What follows describes a single TCR beta chain. The data were taken from a study of T cell changes during pregnancy in multiple sclerosis. V shed 6 bases and J 6 bases; nucleotides not matched to a gene: 11. There are 15 residues in the CDR3. The germline gives CDR1 SGHNT, CDR2 YYREEE (reference sequence). Assay used: immunoSEQ multiplex PCR; TCRdb lists only in-frame clones, some missing. The table shows about 79,000 clones, with around nine tenths occurring only once. The source of this sequence is a female donor with multiple sclerosis, enrolled in a pregnancy study. The sequencing here drew on CD4+ T cells from peripheral blood mononuclear cells, taken in the second trimester of pregnancy. The V gene is TRBV5-4, the J gene TRBJ2-1; 8 nucleotides agree with TRBD2. The CDR3 here is CASTTGAGRGNEQFF. The CDR3, as DNA: TGTGCCAGCACCACTGGCGCCGGGAGGGGCAATGAGCAGTTCTTC.